These T cell receptor beta chains were read from a single sample in a study of T cells in Graves' hyperthyroidism and ophthalmopathy. A single record per CDR3 protein comes from TCRdb applying MiXCR to the multiplex PCR reads. The top ten hold approximately 8.2% of the sample, which has hundreds of thousands of distinct CDR3 sequences, just over 45% seen once. Sequenced input: peripheral blood or thyroid tissue (not recorded which). These receptors were collected from a woman in her late teens or twenties with Graves' hyperthyroidism. CDR3s include the opening cysteine and the closing phenylalanine or tryptophan. The D gene is left open where the match is weak. Size tells how often a clone was seen (once, few, many) or the class of an expanded clone, and some rows leave it out.

V gene: TRBV2; D gene: TRBD2; J gene: TRBJ2-7; clone size: NA; CDR3 DNA: TGTGCCAGCAGAGGGACTAGCGGACTTGGGGAGCAGTACTTC; CDR3 protein: CASRGTSGLGEQYF
V gene: TRBV20-1; D gene: NA; J gene: TRBJ1-1; clone size: NA; CDR3 DNA: TGCAGTGCTAGAGCTCCTGACACTGAAGCTTTCTTT; CDR3 protein: CSARAPDTEAFF
V gene: TRBV9; D gene: NA; J gene: TRBJ1-1; clone size: NA; CDR3 DNA: TGTGCCAGCAGCTCCCGTTTGGAGGGCACTGAAGCTTTCTTT; CDR3 protein: CASSSRLEGTEAFF
V gene: TRBV6-5; D gene: TRBD1; J gene: TRBJ1-1; clone size: many; CDR3 DNA: TGTGCCACCGTTCCCCCAGGGGGCACTGAAGCTTTCTTT; CDR3 protein: CATVPPGGTEAFF
V gene: TRBV7-9; D gene: NA; J gene: TRBJ2-7; clone size: NA; CDR3 DNA: TGTGCCAGCATCTTCCAGGGGATAAAGTACTTC; CDR3 protein: CASIFQGIKYF
V gene: TRBV6-5; D gene: NA; J gene: TRBJ1-5; clone size: once; CDR3 DNA: TGTGCCAGCAGTTTGGGGGAGGGAAGTCAGCCCCAGCATTTT; CDR3 protein: CASSLGEGSQPQHF
V gene: TRBV15; D gene: NA; J gene: TRBJ2-7; clone size: many; CDR3 DNA: TGTGCCACCAGCAGAGACCCGACAGACTCCTACGAGCAGTACTTC; CDR3 protein: CATSRDPTDSYEQYF
V gene: TRBV6-6; D gene: NA; J gene: TRBJ2-5; clone size: many; CDR3 DNA: TGTGCCAGCAAGGTTCAGGCGCAAGAGACCCAGTACTTC; CDR3 protein: CASKVQAQETQYF
V gene: TRBV7-9; D gene: TRBD1; J gene: TRBJ1-2; clone size: many; CDR3 DNA: TGTGCCAGCAGTGAAACCCAGACAGGGCGTAGTGGCTACACCTTC; CDR3 protein: CASSETQTGRSGYTF
V gene: TRBV20-1; D gene: NA; J gene: TRBJ1-2; clone size: few; CDR3 DNA: TGCAGTGCTAGAGATCGGACAGTGGCGGGCTACACCTTC; CDR3 protein: CSARDRTVAGYTF
V gene: TRBV7-2; D gene: NA; J gene: TRBJ2-5; clone size: NA; CDR3 DNA: TGTGCCAGCAGCCAAGATATGAAGTACCAAGAGACCCAGTACTTC; CDR3 protein: CASSQDMKYQETQYF
V gene: TRBV5-1; D gene: NA; J gene: TRBJ1-2; clone size: few; CDR3 DNA: TGCGCCAGCAGCTGGGACTCTCACTATGGCTACACCTTC; CDR3 protein: CASSWDSHYGYTF
V gene: TRBV15; D gene: NA; J gene: TRBJ2-7; clone size: NA; CDR3 DNA: TGTGCCACCAGCAGCTTAGCGGCCGCCTCCTACGAGCAGTACTTC; CDR3 protein: CATSSLAAASYEQYF
V gene: TRBV2; D gene: NA; J gene: TRBJ1-1; clone size: NA; CDR3 DNA: TGTGCCAGCAGTTGGTCAGCCACCTCGGAAGGAGCTTTCTTT; CDR3 protein: CASSWSATSEGAFF
V gene: TRBV14; D gene: NA; J gene: TRBJ1-1; clone size: NA; CDR3 DNA: TGTGCCAGCAGCCAAGGCCTGAGCACTGAAGCTTTCTTT; CDR3 protein: CASSQGLSTEAFF